Given below is one T cell receptor (beta chain) in context. The antigen this receptor binds is unknown. No base quality values were provided; no much bigger clone lies one nucleotide off. This sample stems from a study of T-cell memory formation after mild COVID-19 (dated by TCRdb to 2020 to 2023). Study-level background: Most TCR sequence clusters were specific to one of the two donors. Longitudinal TCRalpha and TCRbeta repertoire sequencing tracked T-cell clones expanding and contracting after mild COVID-19 in two donors. Two young, previously healthy adult volunteers, one female and one male, were included in the cohort. Study-wide conclusions, independent of this receptor: SARS-CoV-2 specificity of the second-wave clones peaking on day 37 was not confirmed. From day 15 to 85, contracting clones showed balanced CD4/CD8 phenotypes, whereas a second wave of clones that expanded from day 15 to 37 leaned towards CD4+. Contracting CD4+ clones turned up mainly in the CM and EM memory subsets, whereas EMRA was where CD8+ clones were enriched. The study included only two mild cases, and larger cohorts that include severe cases with pre-infection samples were judged to be necessary. Some responding clones were detected in pre-infection memory, suggesting pre-existing cross-reactive memory T cells joined the SARS-CoV-2 response.

PBMCs were isolated by Ficoll-Paque density gradient centrifugation. Deletion took 6 bases off V and 6 bases off J, with a span of 20 bases between the germline ends. Its CDR3 holds 15 amino acids, cysteine through phenylalanine. The CDR3 DNA has 45 bases and is translated from base 1. Sequencing instrument: Illumina NovaSeq 6000. cDNA libraries for TCRalpha and TCRbeta were prepared by 5'RACE using constant-segment primers, with sample barcodes and unique molecular identifiers added. RNA was extracted from every sample with Trizol reagent. Library amplification was performed in two PCR steps, and a second sample barcode and Illumina TruSeq adapters were introduced in the second step. Libraries were sequenced on an Illumina NovaSeq with 2 x 150 bp paired-end reads. In the source study's methods: Demultiplexing of reads and collapsing into UMI-guided consensus sequences were performed with migec v1.2.7. With mixcr v2.1.11, UMI consensuses were aligned to TRA and TRB V and J templates and assembled into clonotypes. A clonotype was counted as expanded or contracted only when both edgeR and NoisET called the clonotype significant, with the noise models trained on biological replicates. For edgeR calls, the thresholds were a false discovery rate-adjusted p below 0.01 and a log2 fold-change of 1. PCA with hierarchical clustering of max-normalized trajectories of the 1000 most abundant clonotypes was used as exploratory dynamics analysis. The CD4 or CD8 phenotype of responding clones was assigned using the separately sequenced CD4+ and CD8+ repertoires. The public reads were quality trimmed at Q25 with fastp and then assembled into clones with MiXCR by TCRdb, keeping productive beta chains. Every entry covers one CDR3 protein and lists the most common genes and DNA from its rows. The V and J calls and clone size come from TCRdb's table, not from the authors' own analysis. In all, the sample holds approximately 440,000 distinct CDR3 sequences, and about 19% of those were seen once. The ten largest make up 8.4% of the sample.

The chain joins TRBV12-3 or TRBV12-4 to TRBJ1-2; TRBD1 is a weak D gene call, 5 bases matching. This TCR came from an adult woman who had mild COVID-19 (a few samples of this study predate the infection). The sample titles of this study are shuffled in the database, so cell type and time point are left out; the donor was told from shared clones. Sequencing was performed on PBMCs or a T cell subset sorted from them (not recorded which). The CDR3 protein is CASSPTQGNRNGYTF. The sequence in DNA is TGTGCCAGCAGCCCGACCCAGGGTAACAGGAATGGCTACACCTTC.